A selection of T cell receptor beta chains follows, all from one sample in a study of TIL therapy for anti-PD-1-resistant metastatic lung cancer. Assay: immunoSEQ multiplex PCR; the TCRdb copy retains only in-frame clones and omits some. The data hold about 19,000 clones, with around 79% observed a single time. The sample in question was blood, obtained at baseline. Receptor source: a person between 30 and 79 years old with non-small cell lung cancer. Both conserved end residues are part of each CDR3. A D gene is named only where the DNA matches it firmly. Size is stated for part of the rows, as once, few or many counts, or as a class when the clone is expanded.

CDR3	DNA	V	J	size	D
CASSQITGERTF	TGTGCCAGCTCACAAATTACAGGGGAAAGGACCTTC	TRBV18	TRBJ1-2	few	TRBD1
CASSLKGAYGYTF	TGTGCCAGCAGTTTAAAGGGGGCGTATGGCTACACCTTC	TRBV27	TRBJ1-2	.	TRBD1
CASRPGQNQETQYF	TGTGCCAGCAGGCCGGGACAGAACCAAGAGACCCAGTACTTC	TRBV6-5	TRBJ2-5	.	TRBD1
CASSPRDGYEQYF	TGTGCCAGCAGCCCCCGGGACGGTTACGAGCAGTACTTC	TRBV7-9	TRBJ2-7	.	.
CATSRELAGGEETQYF	TGTGCCACCAGCAGAGAGCTAGCGGGAGGAGAAGAGACCCAGTACTTC	TRBV15	TRBJ2-5	.	TRBD2
CASQTRISGELFF	TGCGCCAGTCAGACGAGGATATCCGGGGAGCTGTTTTTT	TRBV5-1	TRBJ2-2	.	.
CASSFLISGGGPNSPLHF	TGTGCCAGCAGTTTCCTAATTTCAGGGGGAGGTCCGAATTCACCCCTCCACTTT	TRBV27	TRBJ1-6	few	TRBD1
CASSPPGGGQVETQYF	TGTGCCAGCAGCCCTCCGGGGGGGGGACAGGTCGAGACCCAGTACTTC	TRBV11-3	TRBJ2-5	.	.
CASSHRRRVYEQYF	TGTGCCAGCAGCCACCGGAGAAGGGTCTACGAGCAGTACTTC	TRBV14	TRBJ2-7	.	.
CASSEATGTGYIRNTGELFF	TGTGCCAGCAGTGAAGCAACCGGGACAGGGTACATCCGAAACACCGGGGAGCTGTTTTTT	TRBV2	TRBJ2-2	.	TRBD1
CASSISGRGDCEQFF	TGCGCCAGCAGCATTAGCGGGAGAGGGGATTGTGAGCAGTTCTTC	TRBV5-1	TRBJ2-1	.	TRBD2
CASSHPGLAGIGRSYNEQFF	TGTGCCAGCAGTCATCCGGGACTAGCGGGAATAGGGCGCTCCTACAATGAGCAGTTCTTC	TRBV6-2/TRBV6-3	TRBJ2-1	.	TRBD2
CASSEGQGRKNEQYF	TGTGCCAGCAGCGAGGGGCAGGGGCGAAAAAACGAGCAGTACTTC	TRBV6-5	TRBJ2-7	.	.
CASSLGRSYEQYF	TGTGCCAGCAGTTTGGGCAGATCCTACGAGCAGTACTTC	TRBV27	TRBJ2-7	.	.
CATASTGTVEYF	TGTGCCACAGCCTCGACAGGGACAGTTGAGTACTTC	TRBV27	TRBJ2-7	.	TRBD1
CASGDRGRSKGYTF	TGTGCTAGTGGGGACAGGGGGCGATCTAAAGGCTACACCTTC	TRBV12-5	TRBJ1-2	few	TRBD1
CASSYSKGPRGEQFF	TGTGCCAGCAGCTACTCCAAGGGCCCCAGGGGGGAGCAGTTCTTC	TRBV6-2/TRBV6-3	TRBJ2-1	.	TRBD1
CASSRGPYEQYF	TGTGCCAGCAGCCGCGGCCCCTACGAGCAGTACTTC	TRBV14	TRBJ2-7	few	.
CASSFSHTGINQPQHF	TGTGCCAGCAGCTTTTCACACACAGGGATCAATCAGCCCCAGCATTTT	TRBV5-6	TRBJ1-5	few	.
CASSQSGFSPLHF	TGTGCCAGCAGCCAATCGGGATTTTCACCCCTCCACTTT	TRBV14	TRBJ1-6	.	.
CASSTGTSGSTDTQYF	TGTGCCAGCTCGACCGGGACTAGCGGGAGTACAGATACGCAGTATTTT	TRBV18	TRBJ2-3	.	TRBD2
CSASPQGQGILEEAFF	TGCAGTGCTAGTCCCCAGGGACAGGGGATTCTGGAGGAAGCTTTCTTT	TRBV20-1	TRBJ1-1	.	TRBD1
CASSLALTGNEQFF	TGTGCCAGCAGCTTAGCCCTGACAGGGAATGAGCAGTTCTTC	TRBV7-2	TRBJ2-1	.	TRBD1